This T cell receptor beta chain was recovered during a study of post-analysis software for immune sequencing data. The CDR3 contains 19 residues. Germline trimming cut 1 base from V and 3 bases from J; bases unmatched to any gene: 15. Germline V gene lookup returns CDR1 SEHNR and CDR2 FQNEAQ (reference sequence). Unique molecular identifiers were present in the TCR beta cDNA libraries. Hundreds of thousands of cDNA molecules came from around 1 to 9.1 million T cells. From the PCR reads, TCRdb called clonotypes with MiXCR, one entry per CDR3 protein. The sample gives fewer than 850,000 distinct CDR3 sequences, around 42% of which show up once; 4.9% is in the top ten. This clonotype has a handful of counts. The antigen remains unidentified. Study-level points and caveats: Significantly decreased normalized Chao1 diversity was recorded for multiple sclerosis patients relative to controls. The study found TRBV5-6, TRBV5-1 and TRBV20-1 among five or six TRBV segments more frequent in patients than controls. Samples prepared in the same batch strongly co-clustered by F measure.

Material for sequencing was blood. The receptor's source is a girl between 5 and 17 years old with multiple sclerosis. This chain links TRBV7-9 with TRBJ2-1; TRBD2 aligns across 7 bases. The CDR3 here is CASSLVAFLAGVVYNEQFF. The CDR3 DNA sequence: TGTGCCAGCAGCTTAGTTGCTTTTCTCGCGGGAGTAGTCTACAATGAGCAGTTCTTC.